This TCR beta chain was profiled in a study of T cell responses to AZD1222 COVID-19 vaccine. Germline values: CDR1 MNHEY, CDR2 SVGAGI. The CDR3 spans 13 residues. Trimming pared 4 bases from V and 12 bases from J, leaving 15 bases between. Sequenced by immunoSEQ multiplex PCR; TCRdb stores in-frame clones only, minus some. Of 90,000 to 120,000 clones in the sample, 75% to 90% were seen once. This TCR derives from an adult in good health. The V call is TRBV6-5, the J call TRBJ1-4; weak D call: TRBD1 (6 bases). The sample in question was peripheral blood, obtained on day 0 of AZD1222 vaccination. CDR3 in amino acids: CASSSTGNYELFF. CDR3 nucleotide sequence: TGTGCCAGCAGTTCCACAGGGAATTACGAACTGTTTTTT.